One and the same sample provided the 5 T cell receptor beta chains below, sequenced in a study of blood T cell repertoires in COVID-19. The data were produced by immunoSEQ multiplex PCR, yet TCRdb's version contains in-frame clones alone and is incomplete. Of approximately 300,000 clones listed, about 87% are singletons. The sequenced material came from peripheral blood. All receptors derive from a woman between 35 and 50 years old with acute or convalescent COVID-19.

The DNA of the CDR3 is TGTGCCATCAGCGCCCCGGGGGGTCCACAATTAGATACGCAGTATTTT. This translates into CAISAPGGPQLDTQYF. The chain links TRBV10-3 to TRBJ2-3; TRBD2 matches 7 bases. V was clipped by 6 bases and J by 5 bases; unmatched bases: 14. Looked up from germline, CDR1 is ENHRY and CDR2 is SYGVKD. The CDR3 is 16 residues long.

The V gene is TRBV19, the J gene TRBJ1-1; 7 nucleotides agree with TRBD1. V dropped 9 bases and J dropped 3; count of bases not matched to a gene: 7. Looked up from germline, CDR1 is LNHDA and CDR2 is SQIVND (reference sequence). The CDR3 runs 13 residues. The CDR3 nucleotides read TGTGCCAGCCTCCGGGACAGTTACACTGAAGCTTTCTTT. It yields the protein CASLRDSYTEAFF.

CDR3 nucleotide sequence: TGTGCCAGCAGTTACTCGAGGCAAGAGACCCAGTACTTC. Its protein is CASSYSRQETQYF. The chain carries TRBV6-7 and TRBJ2-5; D not certain. TRBV6-7 is assigned to the ORF class and has an uncertain function. The CDR3 runs to 13 residues. V was shortened by 0 bases and J by 2 bases, with 4 bases between the two germline ends.

This chain uses TRBV5-6 with TRBJ1-1; 7 bases fit TRBD1. The CDR3 has 16 amino acids. The trim removed 5 bases at V and 3 bases at J, leaving 13 bases unmatched. Per germline, CDR1 SGHDT and CDR2 YYEEEE. Here the CDR3 reads CASRRRGTVGYTEAFF. In DNA form, the CDR3 reads TGTGCCAGCAGGCGGAGGGGGACAGTCGGGTACACTGAAGCTTTCTTT. Supplemented by reference TRBV5-6 and TRBJ1-1, the full variable domain reads DAGVTQSPTHLIKTRGQQVTLRCSPKSGHDTVSWYQQALGQGPQFIFQYYEEEERQRGNFPDRFSGHQFPNYSSELNVNALLLGDSALYLCASRRRGTVGYTEAFFGQGTRLTVV.

The chain employs TRBV3-1 (or the pseudogene TRBV3-2) and TRBJ2-2; D may be TRBD2 (6 bases). The CDR3 spans 16 residues. Per germline, CDR1 LGHDT and CDR2 YNNKEL (reference sequence). The germline V and J ends were trimmed by 1 base and 5 bases, with 14 bases remaining between them. CDR3 DNA sequence: TGTGCCAGCAGCCAAGTATCGGGGAGGTCAACCGGGGAGCTGTTTTTT. Amino acids: CASSQVSGRSTGELFF.